Below are 9 T cell receptor beta chains sequenced from a single sample in a study of blood T cell repertoires in COVID-19. Here immunoSEQ multiplex PCR was the method, and the copy in TCRdb shows in-frame clones only, minus some. Of some 150,000 clones detected, 80% to 90% appear once; the ten largest clones hold just under 4%. The sequenced sample consisted of peripheral blood. Every receptor here comes from an older woman who had recovered from COVID-19.

This chain connects TRBV2 to TRBJ1-1; D ambiguous. Germline V gives CDR1 SNHLY, CDR2 FYNNEI. V was trimmed by 2 bases and J by 1 base, leaving 5 bases between them. The CDR3 has 13 amino acids. Written as DNA, the CDR3 is TGTGCCAGCAGTGAAAGACAGAACACTGAAGCTTTCTTT. Translation gives CASSERQNTEAFF.

The chain couples TRBV28 to TRBJ1-6; the match to TRBD1 covers 7 bases. The junction had 9 bases not matched to a gene; V was cut back by 4 bases and J by 9 bases. CDR3 length equals 15 residues. Looked up from germline, CDR1 is MDHEN and CDR2 is SYDVKM. CDR3 loop: CASSSTRQGASPLHF. The CDR3 nucleotides are TGTGCCAGCAGTTCGACAAGACAGGGTGCTTCACCCCTCCACTTT.

The J gene is TRBJ2-2, the V gene TRBV9, with unresolved D. The germline gives CDR1 SGDLS, CDR2 YYNGEE. CDR3 length: 12 residues. The V end was cut by 1 base, the J end by 8 bases, with 6 bases between. The CDR3 coding sequence is TGTGCCAGCAGCGTATATTCTGGGGAGCTGTTTTTT. It yields the protein CASSVYSGELFF.

This chain joins TRBV15 and TRBJ2-7; possible D gene TRBD2, 6 bases. Germline CDR1 is LNHNV and CDR2 is YYDKDF (reference sequence). The CDR3 runs 15 residues. Deletions cut 2 bases from V and 3 bases from J, with 14 bases between. The CDR3 protein is CATSRYTDGGYEQYF. DNA of the CDR3: TGTGCCACCAGCAGATATACGGACGGGGGCTACGAGCAGTACTTC.

This clone was recorded only once. CDR3 nucleotides: TGTGCCATCAGCGATCAGGGAACAGGGAAAAATCAGCCCCAGCATTTT. Translation gives CAISDQGTGKNQPQHF. The chain joins TRBV10-3 to TRBJ1-5, with D possibly TRBD1 on 6 matching bases. Trimming shortened V by 6 bases and J by 4 bases, and 19 bases separated the two germline ends. This CDR3 is 16 amino acids long. The germline V gene encodes CDR1 ENHRY and CDR2 SYGVKD.

The genes are TRBV5-4 and TRBJ1-5; 7 positions agree with TRBD1. The V gene end was trimmed by 0 bases and the J gene end by 5 bases; junction bases not matched to a gene: 5. Germline V gene lookup returns CDR1 SGHNT and CDR2 YYREEE (reference sequence). The CDR3 is 15 amino acids. The CDR3 DNA reads TGTGCCAGCAGCTTGGCGGGGGACAGTTATCAGCCCCAGCATTTT. Residues: CASSLAGDSYQPQHF. The full variable domain, rest sourced from reference TRBV5-4 and TRBJ1-5, is ETGVTQSPTHLIKTRGQQVTLRCSSQSGHNTVSWYQQALGQGPQFIFQYYREEENGRGNFPPRFSGLQFPNYSSELNVNALELDDSALYLCASSLAGDSYQPQHFGDGTRLSIL.

The chain employs TRBV18 and TRBJ2-5; D possibly corresponds to TRBD1 (5 bases). This CDR3 is built from 12 residues. Germline loops: CDR1 KGHSH, CDR2 LQKENI. The ends were cut back, 5 bases at V and 1 base at J, with 5 bases in the middle. The CDR3, as DNA: TGTGCCAGCTCAAGGGGCCAAGAGACCCAGTACTTC. Its translation: CASSRGQETQYF. Drawing the rest from reference TRBV18 and TRBJ2-5, the complete variable domain is NAGVMQNPRHLVRRRGQEARLRCSPMKGHSHVYWYRQLPEEGLKFMVYLQKENIIDESGMPKERFSAEFPKEGPSILRIQQVVRGDSAAYFCASSRGQETQYFGPGTRLLVL.

The genes are TRBV3-1 (or the pseudogene TRBV3-2) and TRBJ2-1, with D unresolved. Trimming removed 0 bases at V and 0 bases at J, with 6 bases between. This CDR3 comprises 15 residues. CDR1 and CDR2 (germline): LGHDT, YNNKEL (reference sequence). The DNA of the CDR3 is TGTGCCAGCAGCCAAGACGGTAGCTCCTACAATGAGCAGTTCTTC. Translation gives CASSQDGSSYNEQFF.

The chain employs TRBV20-1 and TRBJ2-3; no clear D. Germline V gene sequence: CDR1 DFQATT, CDR2 SNEGSKA (reference sequence). This CDR3 is 17 amino acids long. Trimming took 3 bases from V and 2 from J, leaving 21 bases between them. CDR3 loop: CSASNDGSLKITDTQYF. The CDR3 coding sequence is TGCAGTGCTAGTAATGATGGTAGCCTCAAAATCACAGATACGCAGTATTTT.